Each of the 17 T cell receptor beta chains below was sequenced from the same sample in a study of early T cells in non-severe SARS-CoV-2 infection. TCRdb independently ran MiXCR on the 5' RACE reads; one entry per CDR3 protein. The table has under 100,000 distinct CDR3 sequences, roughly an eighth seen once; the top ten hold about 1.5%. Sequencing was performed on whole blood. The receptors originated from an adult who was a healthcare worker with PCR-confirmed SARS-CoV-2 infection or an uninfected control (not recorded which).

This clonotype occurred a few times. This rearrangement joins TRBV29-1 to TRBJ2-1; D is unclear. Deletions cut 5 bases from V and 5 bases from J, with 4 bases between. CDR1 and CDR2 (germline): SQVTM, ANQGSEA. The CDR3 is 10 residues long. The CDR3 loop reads CSVRNNEQFF. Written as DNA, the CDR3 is TGCAGCGTTCGGAACAATGAGCAGTTCTTC.

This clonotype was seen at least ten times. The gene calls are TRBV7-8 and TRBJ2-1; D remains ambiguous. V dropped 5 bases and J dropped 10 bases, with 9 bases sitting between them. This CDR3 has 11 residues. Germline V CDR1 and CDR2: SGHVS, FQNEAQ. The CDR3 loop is CASSPQWEQFF. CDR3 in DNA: TGTGCCAGCAGCCCCCAGTGGGAGCAGTTCTTC.

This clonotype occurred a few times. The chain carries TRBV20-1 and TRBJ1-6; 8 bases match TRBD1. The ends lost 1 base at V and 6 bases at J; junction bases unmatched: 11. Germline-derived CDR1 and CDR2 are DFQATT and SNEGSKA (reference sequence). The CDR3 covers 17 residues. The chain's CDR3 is CSARGSAADRGNSPLHF. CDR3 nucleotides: TGCAGTGCTAGAGGGAGTGCGGCCGACAGGGGTAATTCACCCCTCCACTTT.

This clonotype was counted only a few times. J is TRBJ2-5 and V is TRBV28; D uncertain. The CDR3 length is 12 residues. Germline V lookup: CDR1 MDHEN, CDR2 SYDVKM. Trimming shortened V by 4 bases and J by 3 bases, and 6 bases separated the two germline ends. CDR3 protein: CASSSSEETQYF. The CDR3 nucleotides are TGTGCCAGCAGTTCATCGGAAGAGACCCAGTACTTC. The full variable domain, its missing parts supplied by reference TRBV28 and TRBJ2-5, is DVKVTQSSRYLVKRTGEKVFLECVQDMDHENMFWYRQDPGLGLRLIYFSYDVKMKEKGDIPEGYSVSREKKERFSLILESASTNQTSMYLCASSSSEETQYFGPGTRLLVL.

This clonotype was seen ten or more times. The CDR3 protein is CASSLEENTEAFF. The CDR3 DNA is TGTGCCAGCAGCTTAGAAGAGAACACTGAAGCTTTCTTT. This chain uses TRBV7-8 with TRBJ1-1, with no clear D. Between the trimmed V and J ends, which lost 1 base and 1 base, there was a span of 4 bases. Germline CDR1 and CDR2: SGHVS and FQNEAQ. The CDR3 length is 13 residues.

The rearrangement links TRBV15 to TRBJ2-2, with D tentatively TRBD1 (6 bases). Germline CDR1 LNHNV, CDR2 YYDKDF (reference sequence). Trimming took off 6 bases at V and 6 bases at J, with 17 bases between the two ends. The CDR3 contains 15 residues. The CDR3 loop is CATRSGQGRSGELFF. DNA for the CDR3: TGTGCCACCAGGTCGGGACAAGGCCGATCCGGGGAGCTGTTTTTT.

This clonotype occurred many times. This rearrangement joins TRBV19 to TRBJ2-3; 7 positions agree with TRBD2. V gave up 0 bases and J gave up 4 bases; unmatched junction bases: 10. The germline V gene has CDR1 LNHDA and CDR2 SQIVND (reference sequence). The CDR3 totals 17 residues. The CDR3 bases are TGTGCCAGTAGTATAGATCTGCCTAGCGGTCTATCAGATACGCAGTATTTT. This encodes CASSIDLPSGLSDTQYF.

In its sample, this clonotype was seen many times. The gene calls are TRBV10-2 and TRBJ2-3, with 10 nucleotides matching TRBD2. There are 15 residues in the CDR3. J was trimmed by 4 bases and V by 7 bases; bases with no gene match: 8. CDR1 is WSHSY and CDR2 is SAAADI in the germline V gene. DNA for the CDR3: TGCGCCAGCACCAAAAGCGGGGGGGGCGCAGATACGCAGTATTTT. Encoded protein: CASTKSGGGADTQYF.

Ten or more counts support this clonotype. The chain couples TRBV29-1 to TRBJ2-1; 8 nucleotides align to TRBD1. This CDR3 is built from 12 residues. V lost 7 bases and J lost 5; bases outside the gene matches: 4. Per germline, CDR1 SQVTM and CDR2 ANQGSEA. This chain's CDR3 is CSGGQGDNEQFF. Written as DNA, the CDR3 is TGCAGCGGCGGACAGGGAGACAATGAGCAGTTCTTC.

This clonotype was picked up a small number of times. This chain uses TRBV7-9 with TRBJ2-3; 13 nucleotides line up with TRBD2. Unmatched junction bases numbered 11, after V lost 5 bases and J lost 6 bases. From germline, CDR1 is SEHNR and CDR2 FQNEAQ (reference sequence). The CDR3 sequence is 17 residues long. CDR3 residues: CASSPRLAGGNPDTQYF. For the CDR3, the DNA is TGTGCCAGCAGCCCGAGACTAGCGGGGGGTAATCCGGATACGCAGTATTTT. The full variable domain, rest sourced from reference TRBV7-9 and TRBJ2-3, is DTGVSQNPRHKITKRGQNVTFRCDPISEHNRLYWYRQTLGQGPEFLTYFQNEAQLEKSRLLSDRFSAERPKGSFSTLEIQRTEQGDSAMYLCASSPRLAGGNPDTQYFGPGTRLTVL.

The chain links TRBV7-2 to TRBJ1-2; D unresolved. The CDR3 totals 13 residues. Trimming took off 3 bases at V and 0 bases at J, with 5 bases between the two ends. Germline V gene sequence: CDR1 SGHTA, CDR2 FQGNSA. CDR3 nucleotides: TGTGCCAGCAGCTTTGTAGCTAACTATGGCTACACCTTC. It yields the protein CASSFVANYGYTF.

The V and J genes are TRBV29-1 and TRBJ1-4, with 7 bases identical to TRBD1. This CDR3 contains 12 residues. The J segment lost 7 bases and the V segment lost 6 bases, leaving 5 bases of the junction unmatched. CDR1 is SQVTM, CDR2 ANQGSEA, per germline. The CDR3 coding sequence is TGCAGCGTCGAGACAGGGAGTGAAAAACTGTTTTTT. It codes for CSVETGSEKLFF. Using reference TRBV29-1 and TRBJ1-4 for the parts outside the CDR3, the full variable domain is SAVISQKPSRDICQRGTSLTIQCQVDSQVTMMFWYRQQPGQSLTLIATANQGSEATYESGFVIDKFPISRPNLTFSTLTVSNMSPEDSSIYLCSVETGSEKLFFGSGTQLSVL.

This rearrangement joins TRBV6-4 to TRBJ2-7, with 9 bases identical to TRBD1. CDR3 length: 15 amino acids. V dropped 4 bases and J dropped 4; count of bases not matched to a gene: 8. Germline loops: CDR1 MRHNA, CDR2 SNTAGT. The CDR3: CASSVTGTGPYEQYF. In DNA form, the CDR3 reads TGTGCCAGCAGTGTTACCGGGACAGGGCCGTACGAGCAGTACTTC.

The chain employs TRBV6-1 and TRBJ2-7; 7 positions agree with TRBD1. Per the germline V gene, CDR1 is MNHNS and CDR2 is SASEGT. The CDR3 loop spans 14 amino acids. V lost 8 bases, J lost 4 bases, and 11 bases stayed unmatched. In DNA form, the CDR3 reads TGTGCCAGCGCAACAGGGGCGAGGGGATACGAGCAGTACTTC. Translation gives CASATGARGYEQYF.

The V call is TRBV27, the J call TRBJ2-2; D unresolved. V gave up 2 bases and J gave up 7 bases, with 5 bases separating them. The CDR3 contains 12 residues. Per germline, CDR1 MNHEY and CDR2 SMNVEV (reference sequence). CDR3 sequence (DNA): TGTGCCAGCAGTTTAGGTGACGGGGAGCTGTTTTTT. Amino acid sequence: CASSLGDGELFF.

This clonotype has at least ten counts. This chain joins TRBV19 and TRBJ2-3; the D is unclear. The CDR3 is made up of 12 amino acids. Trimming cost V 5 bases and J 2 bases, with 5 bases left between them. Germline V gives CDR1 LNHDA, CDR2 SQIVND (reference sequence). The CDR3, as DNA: TGTGCCAGTAGTTCAGCCACAGATACGCAGTATTTT. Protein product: CASSSATDTQYF.

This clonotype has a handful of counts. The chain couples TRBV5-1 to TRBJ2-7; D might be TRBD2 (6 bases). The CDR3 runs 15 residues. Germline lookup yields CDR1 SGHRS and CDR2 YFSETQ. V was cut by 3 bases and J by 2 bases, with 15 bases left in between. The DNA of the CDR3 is TGCGCCAGCAGCTCGAAAACGGGAGAGCCCTACGAGCAGTACTTC. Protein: CASSSKTGEPYEQYF.